The clone carrying this TCR beta chain was found many times. Its antigen is unidentified. The record originates from a study of type 1 regulatory T cells. Study in general: T-allo10 is an in vitro-generated, Tr1-enriched CD4 T cell product specific for alloantigen.

TCRdb processed the reads anew with MiXCR; each CDR3 protein has one entry. The data hold 15,000 or so distinct CDR3 sequences, with approximately 15% observed a single time. The sequenced sample consisted of cultured T cells, either the whole culture or a sorted T cell fraction (not recorded which). This sequence was found in a human donor in good health.

The CDR3 nucleotides are TGCAGAGCAGTGGCCAACCATCGGGATGAGCAGTTCTTC. This encodes CRAVANHRDEQFF. The chain links TRBV29-1 to TRBJ2-1; no clear D. CDR1 is SQVTM and CDR2 is ANQGSEA in the germline V gene. CDR3 length equals 13 residues.